This T cell receptor beta chain was observed in a study of T cell repertoires in cytomegalovirus infection. Overall study context: CMV epitopes used comprised recently identified HLA-C-restricted ones and well-studied HLA-B-restricted ones. The public TCR beta signatures pointed to both CMV infection and matching HLA type.

TCRdb reprocessed the reads via MiXCR and lists one record per CDR3 protein. The data show a few hundred thousand distinct CDR3 sequences, under 45% seen once. Trimming removed 2 bases at V and 2 bases at J, with 16 bases between. The CDR3 contains 16 residues. Germline V lookup: CDR1 MNHNY, CDR2 SVGAGI (reference sequence). Points on this clonotype: The antigen is unknown.

Overall study results and limits: HLA-C-restricted TCR beta clonotypes specific for CMV led the ex vivo response.

The receptor's source is a human donor in good health (CMV status not recorded). Some clones in this sample may be carry-over from other donors' samples. This sample comprised cultured PBMCs, obtained from culture after CMV antigen stimulation. J is TRBJ2-7 and V is TRBV6-6; the D gene is possibly TRBD2 (5 bases). CDR3: CASSYPPRFGAYEQYF. Written as DNA, the CDR3 is TGTGCCAGCAGTTACCCTCCGCGCTTCGGGGCCTACGAGCAGTACTTC.